A selection of T cell receptor beta chains follows, all from one sample in a study of blood T cell repertoires in COVID-19. Sequenced by immunoSEQ multiplex PCR; TCRdb stores in-frame clones only, minus some. Of around 150,000 clones listed, almost 85% are singletons. Sequenced sample: PBMCs or T cells enriched from blood (not recorded which). Every receptor here comes from a man aged 45-60 years who had recovered from COVID-19. Both conserved end residues are part of each CDR3. The D gene is left open where the match is weak. Some rows have no size entry. The others give once, few or many, or a class for an expanded clone.

D	V	size	J	length	CDR3	DNA
TRBD1	TRBV29-1	-	TRBJ2-3	11	CSVDSGGTQYF	TGCAGCGTTGATTCAGGGGGAACGCAGTATTTT
-	TRBV21-1	few	TRBJ1-5	16	CASTLQWTYSNQPQHF	TGTGCCAGCACCCTCCAGTGGACTTATAGCAATCAGCCCCAGCATTTT
TRBD2	TRBV28	-	TRBJ2-5	17	CASSPLAGEGPLQTQYF	TGTGCCAGCAGCCCTCTAGCGGGAGAGGGGCCTTTGCAGACCCAGTACTTC
-	TRBV27	few	TRBJ2-2	15	CASSPHTGNTGELFF	TGTGCCAGCAGTCCCCATACCGGGAACACCGGGGAGCTGTTTTTT
-	TRBV7-9	-	TRBJ1-2	14	CASSLDGQGDGYTF	TGTGCCAGCAGCTTAGATGGCCAGGGCGATGGCTACACCTTC
-	TRBV7-3	few	TRBJ1-1	16	CASSREAGLLNTEAFF	TGTGCCAGCAGCCGTGAGGCGGGACTCCTGAACACTGAAGCTTTCTTT
TRBD1	TRBV5-1	-	TRBJ2-1	16	CASSLGGGTGDNEQFF	TGCGCCAGCAGCTTGGGAGGGGGGACAGGGGACAATGAGCAGTTCTTC
TRBD1	TRBV29-1	-	TRBJ2-1	14	CSVYNRDRANEQFF	TGCAGCGTTTACAACCGGGACAGGGCTAATGAGCAGTTCTTC
TRBD1	TRBV7-8	few	TRBJ2-7	15	CASSLAGQGPYEQYF	TGTGCCAGCAGCTTAGCGGGACAGGGGCCCTACGAGCAGTACTTC
TRBD1	TRBV2	-	TRBJ1-4	14	CASSEDRRDEKLFF	TGTGCCAGCAGTGAGGACAGGAGAGACGAAAAACTGTTTTTT
TRBD1	TRBV5-4	-	TRBJ1-2	14	CASSLQGAEYGYTF	TGTGCCAGCAGCTTACAGGGGGCTGAGTATGGCTACACCTTC
TRBD1	TRBV14	-	TRBJ2-7	15	CASSQAGTGSYEQYF	TGTGCCAGCAGCCAAGCCGGGACAGGGAGCTACGAGCAGTACTTC
-	TRBV5-1	few	TRBJ1-2	13	CASSGGRGSGYTF	TGCGCCAGCAGCGGGGGCAGGGGTAGTGGCTACACCTTC
TRBD2	TRBV6-5	once	TRBJ2-5	15	CASSKGLAGVETQYF	TGTGCCAGCAGTAAGGGACTAGCGGGAGTAGAGACCCAGTACTTC
TRBD2	TRBV7-7	-	TRBJ2-2	16	CASSPTSGGYTGELFF	TGTGCCAGCAGCCCGACCTCGGGGGGTTACACCGGGGAGCTGTTTTTT